These 10 T cell receptor beta chains share one sample of origin, sequenced in a study of cytomegalovirus exposure and HLA in healthy donors. 13 Jbeta primers and 60 Vbeta primers were used for the PCR. TCRdb's table, derived via immunoSEQ multiplex PCR, lists solely in-frame clones and lacks some. The sample yields roughly 180,000 clones, 82% seen once. The sequenced material came from PBMCs. The receptors were sampled from a man between 35 and 55 years old in good health and CMV-seronegative.

This chain links TRBV5-5 with TRBJ2-7; TRBD2 matches at 9 bases. The J segment lost 5 bases and the V segment lost 4 bases, leaving 10 bases of the junction unmatched. This CDR3 contains 15 residues. The germline V gene encodes CDR1 SGHKS and CDR2 YYEKEE (reference sequence). CDR3 in DNA: TGTGCCAGCAGCCACCGACTAGCGGAGTACCACGAGCAGTACTTC. It yields the protein CASSHRLAEYHEQYF.

The chain carries TRBV2 and TRBJ1-4, with 7 bases lining up with TRBD1. Germline values: CDR1 SNHLY, CDR2 FYNNEI. Trimming took 6 bases from V and 8 from J; bases not matched to a gene: 12. This CDR3 has 15 residues. The DNA for the CDR3 is TGTGCCAGCAGAAGAACAACAGGGGTTAGGGAAAAACTGTTTTTT. Its protein is CASRRTTGVREKLFF. Complete variable domain (other parts from reference TRBV2 and TRBJ1-4): EPEVTQTPSHQVTQMGQEVILRCVPISNHLYFYWYRQILGQKVEFLVSFYNNEISEKSEIFDDQFSVERPDGSNFTLKIRSTKLEDSAMYFCASRRTTGVREKLFFGSGTQLSVL.

This clone was observed once. This rearrangement joins TRBV7-2 to TRBJ2-7, with 9 positions matching TRBD1. Germline V gives CDR1 SGHTA, CDR2 FQGNSA. This CDR3 spans 17 amino acids. V was pared by 5 bases and J by 5 bases, with 16 bases of the junction left unmatched. In nucleotides, the CDR3 is TGTGCCAGCAGCGACCCTCCGACAGGGGGAAGTTTCCACGAGCAGTACTTC. This encodes CASSDPPTGGSFHEQYF.

The V and J genes are TRBV4-1 and TRBJ2-2, with D perhaps matching TRBD1 (5 bases). Germline V gives CDR1 MGHRA, CDR2 YSYEKL. V shed 0 bases and J shed 1 base, with 9 bases lying between them. The CDR3 is made up of 16 amino acids. DNA of the CDR3: TGCGCCAGCAGCCAAGAGGGGCAGGGGAACACCGGGGAGCTGTTTTTT. Translating it yields CASSQEGQGNTGELFF.

The rearrangement links TRBV19 to TRBJ2-3; 10 bases fit TRBD2. Germline assignment: CDR1 LNHDA and CDR2 SQIVND (reference sequence). The CDR3 consists of 12 residues. Losses at the gene ends were 3 bases for V and 12 bases for J; bases not matched to a gene: 3. Written as DNA, the CDR3 is TGTGCCAGTAGTATGCTAGCGGGGGCACAGTATTTT. This translates into CASSMLAGAQYF.

The chain couples TRBV5-6 to TRBJ2-3; possibly TRBD2 for D (5 bases). Deletions cut 1 base from V and 2 bases from J, with 17 bases between. The CDR3 is 17 residues long. Germline V lookup: CDR1 SGHDT, CDR2 YYEEEE. The CDR3, as DNA: TGTGCCAGCAGCTTGTCGACTCCGCGACTAACCACAGATACGCAGTATTTT. This codes for CASSLSTPRLTTDTQYF.

V gene TRBV2 combines with J gene TRBJ2-2; the D is unclear. Looked up from germline, CDR1 is SNHLY and CDR2 is FYNNEI. V gave up 8 bases and J gave up 3 bases, with 7 bases separating them. The CDR3 has 12 residues. The CDR3 nucleotides are TGTGCCAGCGGCTTGGACACCGGGGAGCTGTTTTTT. This codes for CASGLDTGELFF.

The J gene is TRBJ1-1, the V gene TRBV27, with 8 bases matching TRBD1. CDR1 and CDR2 from the germline V gene are MNHEY and SMNVEV (reference sequence). V gave up 0 bases and J gave up 10 bases; unmatched junction bases: 4. The CDR3 totals 13 residues. CDR3 coding DNA: TGTGCCAGCAGTTTATCGGGGACAGGCATAGCTTTCTTT. It translates to CASSLSGTGIAFF.

The chain combines TRBV11-1 with TRBJ2-3, with no clear D. The V end lost 6 bases, the J end lost 0 bases, and 10 bases lay between the germline ends. Germline-derived CDR1 and CDR2 are SGHAT and FQDESV (reference sequence). This CDR3 has 14 amino acids. The CDR3 spells CASSRLPSTDTQYF. Written as DNA, the CDR3 is TGTGCCAGCAGTAGACTTCCAAGCACAGATACGCAGTATTTT. The full variable domain, its missing parts supplied by reference TRBV11-1 and TRBJ2-3, is EAEVAQSPRYKITEKSQAVAFWCDPISGHATLYWYRQILGQGPELLVQFQDESVVDDSQLPKDRFSAERLKGVDSTLKIQPAELGDSAMYLCASSRLPSTDTQYFGPGTRLTVL.

Turning to this clone: An end of the junction does not agree with germline; a read error may underlie this. J is TRBJ2-1 and V is TRBV7-9; no clear D. CDR1 is SEHNR and CDR2 is FQNEAQ in the germline V gene (reference sequence). The length of the CDR3 is 17 residues. The CDR3: CASSPRPGRHNDNEQFF. The CDR3 region has the DNA TGTGCCAGCAGCCCCCGTCCAGGAAGGCACAATGACAATGAACAGTTCTTC.